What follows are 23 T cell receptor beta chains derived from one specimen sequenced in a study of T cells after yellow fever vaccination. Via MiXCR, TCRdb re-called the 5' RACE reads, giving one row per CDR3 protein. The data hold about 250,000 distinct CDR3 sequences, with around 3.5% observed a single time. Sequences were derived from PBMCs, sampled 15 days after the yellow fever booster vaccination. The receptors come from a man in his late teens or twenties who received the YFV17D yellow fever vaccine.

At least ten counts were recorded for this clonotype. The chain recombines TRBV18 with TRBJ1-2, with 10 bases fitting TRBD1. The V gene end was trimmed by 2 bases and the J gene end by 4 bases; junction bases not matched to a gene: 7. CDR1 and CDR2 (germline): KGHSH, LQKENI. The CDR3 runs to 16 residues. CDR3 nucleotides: TGTGCCAGCTCACCAGGGACAGGGGTTGTGGGCTATGGCTACACCTTC. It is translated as CASSPGTGVVGYGYTF.

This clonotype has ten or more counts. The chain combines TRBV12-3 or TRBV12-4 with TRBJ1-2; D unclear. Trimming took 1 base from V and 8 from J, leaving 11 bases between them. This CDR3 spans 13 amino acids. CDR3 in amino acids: CASSLDLGGGYTF. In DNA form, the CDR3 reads TGTGCCAGCAGTTTAGACCTGGGAGGGGGCTACACCTTC.

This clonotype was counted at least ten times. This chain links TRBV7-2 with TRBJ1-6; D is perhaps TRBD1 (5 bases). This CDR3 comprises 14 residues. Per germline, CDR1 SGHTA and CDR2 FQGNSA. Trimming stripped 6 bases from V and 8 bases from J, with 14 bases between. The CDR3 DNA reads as TGTGCCAGCAGTTTAAGGTTGGGGGATTCACCCCTCCACTTT. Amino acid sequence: CASSLRLGDSPLHF.

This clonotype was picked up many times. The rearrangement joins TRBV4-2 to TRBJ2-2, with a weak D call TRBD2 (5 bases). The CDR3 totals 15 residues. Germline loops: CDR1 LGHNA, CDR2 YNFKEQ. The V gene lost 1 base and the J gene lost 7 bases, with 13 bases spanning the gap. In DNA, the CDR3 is TGTGCCAGCAGCCAAGGGATGTGGGAGCACGGGGAGCTGTTTTTT. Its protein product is CASSQGMWEHGELFF.

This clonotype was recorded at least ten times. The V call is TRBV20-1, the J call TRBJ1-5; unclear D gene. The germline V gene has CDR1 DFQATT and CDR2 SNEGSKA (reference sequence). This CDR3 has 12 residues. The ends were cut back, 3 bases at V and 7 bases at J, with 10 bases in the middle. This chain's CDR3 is CSASPIHQPQHF. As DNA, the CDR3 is TGCAGTGCTAGTCCGATTCACCAGCCCCAGCATTTT.

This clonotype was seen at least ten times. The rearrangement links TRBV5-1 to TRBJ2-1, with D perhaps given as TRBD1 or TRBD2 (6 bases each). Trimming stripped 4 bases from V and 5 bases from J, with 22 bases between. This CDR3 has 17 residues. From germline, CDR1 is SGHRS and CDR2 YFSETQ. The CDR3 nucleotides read TGCGCCAGCAGCAAGTTGTCAGGGGAAGGAGGGAACAATGAGCAGTTCTTC. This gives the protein CASSKLSGEGGNNEQFF.

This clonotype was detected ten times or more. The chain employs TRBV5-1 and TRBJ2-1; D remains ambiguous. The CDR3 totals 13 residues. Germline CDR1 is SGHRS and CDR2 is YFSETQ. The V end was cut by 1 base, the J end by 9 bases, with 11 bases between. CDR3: CASSLSGLVEQFF. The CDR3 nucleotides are TGCGCCAGCAGCTTGTCCGGGCTGGTTGAGCAGTTCTTC.

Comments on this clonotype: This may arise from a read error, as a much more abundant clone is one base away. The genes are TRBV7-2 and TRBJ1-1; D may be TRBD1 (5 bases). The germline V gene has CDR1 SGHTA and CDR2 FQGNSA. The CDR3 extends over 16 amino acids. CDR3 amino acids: CASSSPGGSRNTEALF. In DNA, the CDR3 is TGTGCCAGCAGCTCCCCGGGGGGAAGTAGGAACACTGAAGCTCTCTTT.

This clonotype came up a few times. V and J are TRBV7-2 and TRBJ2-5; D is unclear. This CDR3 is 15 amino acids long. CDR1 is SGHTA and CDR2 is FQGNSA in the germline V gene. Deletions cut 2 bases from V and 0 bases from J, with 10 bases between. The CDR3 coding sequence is TGTGCCAGCAGCTTAAATGCAGTGTACCAAGAGACCCAGTACTTC. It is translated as CASSLNAVYQETQYF. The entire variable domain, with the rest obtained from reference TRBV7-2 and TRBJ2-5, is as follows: GAGVSQSPSNKVTEKGKDVELRCDPISGHTALYWYRQSLGQGLEFLIYFQGNSAPDKSGLPSDRFSAERTGGSVSTLTIQRTQQEDSAVYLCASSLNAVYQETQYFGPGTRLLVL.

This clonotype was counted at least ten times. CDR3 sequence (DNA): TGCGCCAGCAGCTTCAGGGGGGATACCTACGAGCAGTACTTC. This sequence encodes CASSFRGDTYEQYF. The chain recombines TRBV5-1 with TRBJ2-7; perhaps TRBD1 as D (7 bases). The CDR3 runs 14 residues. The V and J ends lost 2 bases and 2 bases respectively, with 11 bases between them. CDR1 and CDR2 (germline): SGHRS, YFSETQ. Using reference TRBV5-1 and TRBJ2-7 for the parts outside the CDR3, the full variable domain is KAGVTQTPRYLIKTRGQQVTLSCSPISGHRSVSWYQQTPGQGLQFLFEYFSETQRNKGNFPGRFSGRQFSNSRSEMNVSTLELGDSALYLCASSFRGDTYEQYFGPGTRLTVT.

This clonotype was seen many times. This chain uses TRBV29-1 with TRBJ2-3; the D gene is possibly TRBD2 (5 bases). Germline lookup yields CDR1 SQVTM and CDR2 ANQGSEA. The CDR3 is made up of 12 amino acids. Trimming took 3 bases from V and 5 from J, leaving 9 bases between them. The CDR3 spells CSVDHGGDTQYF. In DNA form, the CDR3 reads TGCAGCGTTGATCACGGAGGAGATACGCAGTATTTT.

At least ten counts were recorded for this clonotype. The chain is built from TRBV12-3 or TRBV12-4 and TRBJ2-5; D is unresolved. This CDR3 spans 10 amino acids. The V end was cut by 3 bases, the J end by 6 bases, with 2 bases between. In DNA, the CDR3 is TGTGCCAGCAGTTTGAAGACCCAGTACTTC. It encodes CASSLKTQYF.

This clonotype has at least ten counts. DNA of the CDR3: TGCGCCAGCAGCCAAGGAATAGGGTACCAAGAGACCCAGTACTTC. Amino acid sequence: CASSQGIGYQETQYF. This chain uses TRBV4-3 with TRBJ2-5, with unresolved D. V was pared by 1 base and J by 0 bases, with 9 bases between. Germline-derived CDR1 and CDR2 are LGHNA and YSLEER. This CDR3 spans 15 amino acids.

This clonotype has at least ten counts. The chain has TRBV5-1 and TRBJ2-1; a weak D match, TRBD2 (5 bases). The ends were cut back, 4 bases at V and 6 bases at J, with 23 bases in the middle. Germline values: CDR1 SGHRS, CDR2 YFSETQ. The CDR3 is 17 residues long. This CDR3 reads CASSPRRGKLLPNEQFF. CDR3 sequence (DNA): TGCGCCAGCAGCCCCAGACGGGGAAAACTTCTTCCCAATGAGCAGTTCTTC. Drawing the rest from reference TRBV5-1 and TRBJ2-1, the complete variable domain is KAGVTQTPRYLIKTRGQQVTLSCSPISGHRSVSWYQQTPGQGLQFLFEYFSETQRNKGNFPGRFSGRQFSNSRSEMNVSTLELGDSALYLCASSPRRGKLLPNEQFFGPGTRLTVL.

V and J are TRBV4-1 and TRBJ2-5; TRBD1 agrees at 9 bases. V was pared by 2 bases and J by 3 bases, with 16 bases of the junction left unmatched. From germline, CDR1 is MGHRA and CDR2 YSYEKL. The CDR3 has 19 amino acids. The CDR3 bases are TGCGCCAGCAGCCAACTATACCCCCCCGGGACAGGGCAGAAAGAGACCCAGTACTTC. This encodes CASSQLYPPGTGQKETQYF.

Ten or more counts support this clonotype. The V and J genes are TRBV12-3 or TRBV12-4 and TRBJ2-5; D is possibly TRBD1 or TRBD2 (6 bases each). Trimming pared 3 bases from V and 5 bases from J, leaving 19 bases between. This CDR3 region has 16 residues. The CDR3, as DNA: TGTGCCAGCAGTTTTGGGGCTCCGGGGGCAGGGGAGACCCAGTACTTC. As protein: CASSFGAPGAGETQYF.

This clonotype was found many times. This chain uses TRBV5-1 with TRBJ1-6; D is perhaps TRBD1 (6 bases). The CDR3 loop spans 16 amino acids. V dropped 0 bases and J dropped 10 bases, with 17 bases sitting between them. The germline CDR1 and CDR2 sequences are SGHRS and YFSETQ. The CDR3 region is CASSLAEGGGWSPLHF. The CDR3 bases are TGCGCCAGCAGCTTGGCCGAGGGAGGGGGATGGTCACCCCTCCACTTT.

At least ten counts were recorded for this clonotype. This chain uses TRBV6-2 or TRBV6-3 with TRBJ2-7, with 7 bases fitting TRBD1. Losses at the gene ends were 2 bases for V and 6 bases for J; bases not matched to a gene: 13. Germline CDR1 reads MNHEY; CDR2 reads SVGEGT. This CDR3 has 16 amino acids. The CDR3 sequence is CASSYARDSHRVEQYV. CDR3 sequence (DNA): TGTGCCAGCAGTTACGCTCGGGACAGTCACCGGGTCGAGCAGTACGTC.

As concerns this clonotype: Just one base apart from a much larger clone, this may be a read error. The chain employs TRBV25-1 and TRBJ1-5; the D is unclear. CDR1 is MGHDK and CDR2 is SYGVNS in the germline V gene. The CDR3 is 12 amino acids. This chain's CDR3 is CASSEANQPQLF. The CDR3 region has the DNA TGTGCCAGCAGTGAAGCCAATCAGCCCCAGCTTTTT.

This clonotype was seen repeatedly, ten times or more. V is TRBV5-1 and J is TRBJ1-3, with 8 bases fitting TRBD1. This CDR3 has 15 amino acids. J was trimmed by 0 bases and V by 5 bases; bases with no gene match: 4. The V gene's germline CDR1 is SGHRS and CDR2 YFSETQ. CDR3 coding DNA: TGCGCCAGCAGATTCGACAGGGGCTCTGGAAACACCATATATTTT. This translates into CASRFDRGSGNTIYF.

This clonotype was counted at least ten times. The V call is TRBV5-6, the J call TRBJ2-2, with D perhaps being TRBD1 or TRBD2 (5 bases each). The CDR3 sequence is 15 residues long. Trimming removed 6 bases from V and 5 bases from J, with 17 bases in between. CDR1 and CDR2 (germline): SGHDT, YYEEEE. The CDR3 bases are TGTGCCAGCACCCCCCGGGACCTCATGACCGGGGAGCTGTTTTTT. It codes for CASTPRDLMTGELFF.

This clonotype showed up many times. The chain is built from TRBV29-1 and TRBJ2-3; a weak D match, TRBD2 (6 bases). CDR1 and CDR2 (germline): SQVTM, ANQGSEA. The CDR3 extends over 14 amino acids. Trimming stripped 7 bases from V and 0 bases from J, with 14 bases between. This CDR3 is CSASGRGSTDTQYF. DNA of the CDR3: TGCAGCGCCTCGGGGCGGGGTAGCACAGATACGCAGTATTTT.

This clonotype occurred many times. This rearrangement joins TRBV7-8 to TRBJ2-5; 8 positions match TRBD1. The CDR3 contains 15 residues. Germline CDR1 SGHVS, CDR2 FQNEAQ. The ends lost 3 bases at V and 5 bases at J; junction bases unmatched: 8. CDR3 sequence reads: CASSFETGALETQYF. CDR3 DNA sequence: TGTGCCAGCAGCTTTGAGACAGGGGCTTTGGAGACCCAGTACTTC.